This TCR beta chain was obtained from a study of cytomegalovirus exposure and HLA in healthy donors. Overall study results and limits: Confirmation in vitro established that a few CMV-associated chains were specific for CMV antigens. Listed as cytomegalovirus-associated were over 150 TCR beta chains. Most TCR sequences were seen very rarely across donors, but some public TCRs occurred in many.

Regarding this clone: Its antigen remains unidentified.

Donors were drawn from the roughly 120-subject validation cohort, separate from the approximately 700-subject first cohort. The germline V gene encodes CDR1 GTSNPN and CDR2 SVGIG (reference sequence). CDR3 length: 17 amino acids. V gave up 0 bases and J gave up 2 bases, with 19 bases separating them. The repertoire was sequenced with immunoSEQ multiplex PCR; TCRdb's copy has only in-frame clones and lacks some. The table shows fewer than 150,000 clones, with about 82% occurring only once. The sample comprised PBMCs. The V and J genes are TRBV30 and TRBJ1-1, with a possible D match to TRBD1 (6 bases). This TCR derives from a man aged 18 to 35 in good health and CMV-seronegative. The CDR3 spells CAWSVRGRGGRNTEAFF. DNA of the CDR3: TGTGCCTGGAGTGTACGGGGTCGCGGGGGGCGCAACACTGAAGCTTTCTTT.